This TCR beta chain was recorded in a study of response to subunit inactivated influenza vaccine. Study-wide results and caveats: Each seasonal flu vaccination may recruit only limited new T cells, authors suggested.

This clonotype has at least ten counts. Its target is unknown. MiXCR, applied by TCRdb to the RT-PCR reads, yields one record per CDR3 protein. The table includes roughly 570,000 distinct CDR3 sequences, around 15% detected once. This CDR3 spans 15 amino acids. V shed 9 bases, J shed 4 bases, and the junction held 13 bases outside the gene matches. The V gene's germline CDR1 is ENHRY and CDR2 SYGVKD. The source material was PBMCs from blood, sampled 11 to 12 days after vaccination. The sequence derives from a man aged 45 to 65 who received an inactivated influenza vaccine. J is TRBJ2-3 and V is TRBV10-3; 7 bases align to TRBD2. Here the CDR3 DNA reads TGTGCCATTACCCCCGGGCGGGAGAGCGCAGATACGCAGTATTTT. It codes for CAITPGRESADTQYF.